This passage covers 21 T cell receptor beta chains from one sample sequenced in a study of T cells in Graves' hyperthyroidism and ophthalmopathy. Amplification of TCR beta CDR3 regions used RNA as the template. Initially, a first-round RT-PCR of the TCR CDR3 employed the HTBI primer set. One entry per CDR3 protein, called by TCRdb with MiXCR from the multiplex PCR reads. The table lists 300,000 to 500,000 distinct CDR3 sequences, more than 13% of them singletons. Source material: blood. These TCRs come from a woman aged 30 to 39 with Graves' hyperthyroidism.

This clonotype has a count of ten or more. V usage is TRBV2 and J usage is TRBJ2-7; TRBD2 aligns across 10 bases. Germline V gene sequence: CDR1 SNHLY, CDR2 FYNNEI. The CDR3 has 14 amino acids. The V segment lost 1 base and the J segment 3 bases; nucleotides outside the gene matches: 0. The CDR3 DNA is TGTGCCAGCAGTGAAGGACTAGCGGGCTACGAGCAGTACTTC. This sequence encodes CASSEGLAGYEQYF.

This clonotype showed up just a few times. V usage is TRBV6-1 and J usage is TRBJ1-4, with unresolved D. Looked up from germline, CDR1 is MNHNS and CDR2 is SASEGT. Deletions cut 6 bases from V and 4 bases from J, with 12 bases between. This CDR3 is 14 amino acids long. This CDR3 is CASRTGPVNEKLFF. The DNA of the CDR3 is TGTGCCAGCAGGACTGGACCGGTTAATGAAAAACTGTTTTTT.

This clonotype was detected only once. The chain is built from TRBV5-4 and TRBJ2-2, with 7 bases aligning to TRBD1. Trimming removed 4 bases from V and 1 base from J; junction bases left unmatched: 7. CDR1 and CDR2 from the germline V gene are SGHNT and YYREEE (reference sequence). The CDR3 covers 16 residues. CDR3 bases: TGTGCCAGCAGCCAGTGGGACAGACTGAACACCGGGGAGCTGTTTTTT. Protein: CASSQWDRLNTGELFF.

The chain uses TRBV9 and TRBJ2-3, with D possibly matching TRBD1 (6 bases). Germline CDR1 and CDR2: SGDLS and YYNGEE. Trimming cost V 8 bases and J 2 bases, with 21 bases left between them. The CDR3 is 16 amino acids. As DNA, the CDR3 is TGTGCCAGTGCCCAAAACCGGGACACCCCCACAGATACGCAGTATTTT. Amino acid sequence: CASAQNRDTPTDTQYF.

This chain links TRBV15 with TRBJ2-1; D not resolved. The germline CDR1 and CDR2 sequences are LNHNV and YYDKDF (reference sequence). The CDR3 has 12 residues. Trimming pared 1 base from V and 7 bases from J, leaving 5 bases between. CDR3 loop: CATSRVLNEQFF. The CDR3, as DNA: TGTGCCACCAGCAGAGTGTTGAATGAGCAGTTCTTC.

The chain combines TRBV19 with TRBJ2-1; 7 bases agree with TRBD2. Germline trimming cut 4 bases from V and 8 bases from J; bases unmatched to any gene: 5. Looked up from germline, CDR1 is LNHDA and CDR2 is SQIVND (reference sequence). This CDR3 is built from 13 residues. The CDR3 DNA reads as TGTGCCAGTAGTAGCGGGAGATATGATGAGCAGTTCTTC. Amino acid sequence: CASSSGRYDEQFF.

In its sample, this clonotype was seen many times. The chain couples TRBV27 to TRBJ2-1; the match to TRBD2 covers 14 bases. The CDR3 is 18 amino acids. Germline-derived CDR1 and CDR2 are MNHEY and SMNVEV (reference sequence). Losses at the gene ends were 5 bases for V and 0 bases for J; bases not matched to a gene: 6. In nucleotides, the CDR3 is TGTGCCAGCAGTATAGGGACTAGCGGGGGCAGCTCCTACAATGAGCAGTTCTTC. Translating it yields CASSIGTSGGSSYNEQFF.

The V and J genes are TRBV3-1 and TRBJ1-1; a weak D match, TRBD1 (6 bases). The CDR3 has 13 amino acids. The germline V gene encodes CDR1 LGHDT and CDR2 YNNKEL (reference sequence). V was pared by 0 bases and J by 9 bases, with 11 bases between. CDR3 sequence: CASSQDSGGKAFF. Here the CDR3 DNA reads TGTGCCAGCAGCCAAGATTCCGGGGGCAAAGCTTTCTTT.

The rearrangement links TRBV9 to TRBJ2-3, with D uncertain. Trimming left V 5 bases short and J 3 bases short, with 19 bases between. Germline CDR1 and CDR2: SGDLS and YYNGEE. The CDR3 has 16 amino acids. The CDR3 loop reads CASSRRARSMTDTQYF. The CDR3 DNA reads TGTGCCAGCAGTCGTAGGGCTAGGTCGATGACAGATACGCAGTATTTT.

This clonotype was found a few times. The V and J genes are TRBV3-1 and TRBJ2-2, with 11 bases identical to TRBD1. The germline V gene has CDR1 LGHDT and CDR2 YNNKEL (reference sequence). With V trimmed by 6 bases and J by 5 bases, 5 bases remained unmatched. This CDR3 is 15 amino acids long. CDR3 residues: CASRPWDRGTGELFF. The CDR3 nucleotides are TGTGCCAGCAGACCGTGGGACAGGGGGACCGGGGAGCTGTTTTTT.

Ten or more counts support this clonotype. The rearrangement links TRBV2 to TRBJ1-2, with a possible D match to TRBD1 (5 bases). The CDR3 has 14 residues. The germline V gene has CDR1 SNHLY and CDR2 FYNNEI. The germline V and J ends were trimmed by 3 bases and 14 bases, with 22 bases remaining between them. The CDR3 protein is CASSEERGDRSITF. CDR3 in DNA: TGTGCCAGCAGTGAGGAGCGGGGGGACCGTTCTATTACCTTC.

This chain connects TRBV27 to TRBJ2-1; 11 positions agree with TRBD2. CDR1 and CDR2 (germline): MNHEY, SMNVEV (reference sequence). J lost 7 bases, V lost 5 bases, and 10 bases had no gene match. The CDR3 has 16 amino acids. The CDR3 sequence: CASSLKTSGKDNEQFF. As DNA, the CDR3 is TGTGCCAGCAGTCTAAAGACTAGCGGGAAGGATAATGAGCAGTTCTTC.

This clonotype was counted ten times or more. This rearrangement joins TRBV5-8 to TRBJ2-5; the D gene is possibly TRBD2 (6 bases). The CDR3 runs 16 residues. Germline CDR1 SGHTS, CDR2 YDEGEE. The V end was cut by 0 bases, the J end by 6 bases, with 18 bases between. The CDR3 coding sequence is TGTGCCAGCAGCTTGGTAGGCGGCGGTGCGGGGCAGACCCAGTACTTC. It specifies CASSLVGGGAGQTQYF.

The sample holds a few counts of this clonotype. The gene calls are TRBV7-8 and TRBJ2-1; D gene ambiguous. Deletions cut 5 bases from V and 7 bases from J, with 15 bases between. CDR1 and CDR2 (germline): SGHVS, FQNEAQ. The CDR3 is made up of 14 amino acids. CDR3 bases: TGTGCCAGCAGCCCCTTTGCGGTGGGTAATGAGCAGTTCTTC. This sequence encodes CASSPFAVGNEQFF. The whole variable domain, remainder taken from reference TRBV7-8 and TRBJ2-1, is GAGVSQSPRYKVAKRGQDVALRCDPISGHVSLFWYQQALGQGPEFLTYFQNEAQLDKSGLPSDRFFAERPEGSVSTLKIQRTQQEDSAVYLCASSPFAVGNEQFFGPGTRLTVL.

On this clonotype: The junction does not match germline at one end; this may be a read error. This rearrangement joins TRBV2 to TRBJ1-1, with 9 bases aligning to TRBD1. The CDR3 is 14 residues long. Germline V gene lookup returns CDR1 SNHLY and CDR2 FYNNEI. CDR3 sequence: CASREGQGKAGAFF. As DNA, the CDR3 is TGTGCCAGCAGGGAAGGACAGGGGAAAGCTGGAGCTTTCTTT.

This chain uses TRBV10-3 with TRBJ2-5; 9 bases are shared with TRBD1. Losses at the gene ends were 6 bases for V and 5 bases for J; bases not matched to a gene: 7. This CDR3 has 14 residues. Germline CDR1 ENHRY, CDR2 SYGVKD. CDR3 DNA sequence: TGTGCCATCAGCAACAGGGGGCTGGGGGAGACCCAGTACTTC. Protein sequence: CAISNRGLGETQYF.

V usage is TRBV20-1 and J usage is TRBJ2-7, with a possible D match to TRBD2 (5 bases). V shed 3 bases and J shed 2 bases, with 14 bases lying between them. This CDR3 spans 14 amino acids. Per germline, CDR1 DFQATT and CDR2 SNEGSKA (reference sequence). The CDR3 DNA reads as TGCAGTGCTAGTTTTTTTGGGAGACCCTACGAGCAGTACTTC. Translated, it gives CSASFFGRPYEQYF.

This clonotype appeared a few times. The chain combines TRBV14 with TRBJ1-1; maybe TRBD1 (5 bases). In germline, CDR1 is SGHDN, CDR2 FVKESK. The V end was cut by 5 bases, the J end by 4 bases, with 11 bases between. The CDR3 spans 13 residues. CDR3 residues: CASSSWGGTEAFF. The CDR3 DNA follows: TGTGCCAGCAGCTCCTGGGGGGGCACTGAAGCTTTCTTT.

This clonotype has at least ten counts. The rearrangement links TRBV2 to TRBJ2-5; D perhaps matches TRBD2 (5 bases). CDR3 size: 14 residues. V shed 8 bases and J shed 8 bases, with 21 bases lying between them. Germline V gene sequence: CDR1 SNHLY, CDR2 FYNNEI. The CDR3 DNA reads as TGTGCCAGCGGGAGTCGTTCGGGCCCAGGTACCCAGTACTTC. It translates to CASGSRSGPGTQYF.

In regard to this clonotype: One base away lies a much larger clone, so this may be a sequencing read error. The chain employs TRBV5-5 and TRBJ2-7; a possible D gene is TRBD1 (7 bases). CDR1 is SGHKS and CDR2 is YYEKEE in the germline V gene (reference sequence). Deletions cut 3 bases from V and 6 bases from J, with 13 bases between. The CDR3 loop spans 13 amino acids. CDR3 sequence (DNA): TGTGCCAGCAGCTACACAGGGGACTGCGAGCAGTACTTC. Its protein product is CASSYTGDCEQYF.

Details on this clonotype: Since a much larger clone is just one base distant, this may be a read error. The chain is built from TRBV28 and TRBJ2-1; TRBD2 agrees at 8 bases. Germline V gives CDR1 MDHEN, CDR2 SYDVKM. This CDR3 contains 16 residues. The CDR3 sequence: CASSPLAGTSYNERFF. DNA for the CDR3: TGTGCCAGCAGTCCCTTAGCGGGAACCTCCTACAATGAGCGGTTCTTC. The full variable domain, completed using reference TRBV28 and TRBJ2-1, is DVKVTQSSRYLVKRTGEKVFLECVQDMDHENMFWYRQDPGLGLRLIYFSYDVKMKEKGDIPEGYSVSREKKERFSLILESASTNQTSMYLCASSPLAGTSYNERFFGPGTRLTVL.